The 9 T cell receptor beta chains below come from one sample, sequenced in a study of tumor and adjacent non-tumor tissue in lung cancer. This sample's RNA came from whole unsorted tissue. TCRbeta libraries were built with three rounds of nested PCR, modified from ARM-PCR. TCRdb ran MiXCR on the multiplex PCR reads and lists one entry per CDR3 protein. This table holds over 110,000 distinct CDR3 sequences, 66% found once. Sequencing was carried out using lung tumor tissue. The receptor source for this set is a man between 60 and 75 years old with small cell lung cancer.

With respect to this clonotype: The CDR3 end shows no conserved phenylalanine or tryptophan, and so a read error is likely. The limits of the CDR3 on the DNA are not certain, so only TCRdb's listed CDR3 is given. The chain joins TRBV11-3 to TRBJ2-1. Germline V lookup: CDR1 SGHNT, CDR2 YENEEA. With termini counted, the CDR3 has 13 amino acids. The CDR3 region is CAGSFYEDNEQFL.

The rearrangement links TRBV6-1 to TRBJ2-7, with 10 bases lining up with TRBD2. The CDR3 runs 15 residues. J gave up 6 bases and V 1 base, and 6 bases lay outside the gene matches. Germline assignment: CDR1 MNHNS and CDR2 SASEGT. This chain's CDR3 is CASSEGSSGRGEQYV. DNA of the CDR3: TGTGCCAGCAGTGAAGGATCGAGCGGGAGGGGCGAGCAGTACGTC.

With respect to this clonotype: The CDR3 ends on some other residue instead of the conserved phenylalanine or tryptophan, so this is likely a read error. The chain carries TRBV6-1 and TRBJ2-5; D may be TRBD1 (5 bases). This CDR3 is 14 amino acids long. Per germline, CDR1 MNHNS and CDR2 SASEGT. CDR3 loop: CANSLEVRDETQYL. CDR3 coding DNA: TGTGCCAACAGTTTAGAGGTCAGGGATGAGACCCAGTACTTA.

The chain couples TRBV6-6 to TRBJ1-5; D is perhaps TRBD1 (5 bases). With 0 bases removed from V and 2 bases from J, the gap between germline ends came to 14 bases. The CDR3 covers 17 residues. Per germline, CDR1 MNHNY and CDR2 SVGAGI (reference sequence). The CDR3 is CASSYSFDAGGNQPQHF. The CDR3 DNA reads TGTGCCAGCAGTTACTCATTCGATGCGGGGGGCAATCAGCCCCAGCATTTT.

With respect to this clonotype: The CDR3 ends on some other residue instead of the conserved phenylalanine or tryptophan, so this is likely a read error. This chain uses TRBV11-3 with TRBJ2-7, with 9 bases that match TRBD1. The germline CDR1 and CDR2 sequences are SGHNT and YENEEA. This CDR3 is 15 amino acids long. The CDR3: CTSSRPGTGFHDQYS. As DNA, the CDR3 is TGTACCAGCAGCCGTCCCGGGACAGGGTTCCACGATCAGTACTCC.

This clonotype was seen at least ten times. CDR3 bases: TGCAGTGCTCGATTAGACAGGGGCTACAATGAGCAGTTCTTC. Encoded protein: CSARLDRGYNEQFF. This chain links TRBV20-1 with TRBJ2-1; TRBD1 matches at 8 bases. Germline V CDR1 and CDR2: DFQATT, SNEGSKA (reference sequence). After removal of 5 bases from V and 3 bases from J, the junction contained 6 bases not matched to a gene. This CDR3 spans 14 amino acids.

This clonotype was detected once. The CDR3 does not close with the conserved phenylalanine or tryptophan, likely indicating a read error. The chain carries TRBV6-1 and TRBJ2-5; 9 nucleotides agree with TRBD1. The CDR3 contains 13 residues. The trim removed 10 bases at V and 2 bases at J, leaving 5 bases unmatched. The V gene's germline CDR1 is MNHNS and CDR2 SASEGT. The CDR3 DNA reads TGTGCCAACAGGGGACAGGGACAAGAGACCCAGTACTTA. This gives the protein CANRGQGQETQYL.

This clonotype showed up just a few times. The CDR3 does not end in the conserved phenylalanine or tryptophan, so this is likely a read error. The chain has TRBV11-2 and TRBJ2-7; the D is unclear. Germline V CDR1 and CDR2: SGHAT, FQNNGV. The CDR3 sequence is 12 residues long. CDR3 DNA sequence: TGTCCCAGCAGCCGAACCGGATTAGGGCAGTACTGC. This encodes CPSSRTGLGQYC.

The chain joins TRBV30 to TRBJ2-3; either TRBD1 or TRBD2 may supply D (5 bases each). V was clipped by 3 bases and J by 6 bases, with 13 bases between them. The CDR3 covers 13 residues. Germline V lookup: CDR1 GTSNPN, CDR2 SVGIG (reference sequence). CDR3 protein: CAWSAKWGDTQYF. Here the CDR3 DNA reads TGTGCCTGGAGCGCTAAATGGGGGGATACGCAGTATTTT. Supplemented by reference TRBV30 and TRBJ2-3, the full variable domain reads SQTIHQWPATLVQPVGSPLSLECTVEGTSNPNLYWYRQAAGRGLQLLFYSVGIGQISSEVPQNLSASRPQDRQFILSSKKLLLSDSGFYLCAWSAKWGDTQYFGPGTRLTVL.